These T cell receptor beta chains were read from a single sample in a study of blood T cells in healthy people across ages. TCRdb passed the 5' RACE reads through MiXCR, listing each CDR3 protein once. The data contain 630,000 or so distinct CDR3 sequences, around 32% of them singletons. Sequencing was carried out using blood. Source of these receptors: a woman older than 75 in good health. The CDR3 runs from the conserved cysteine through the conserved F or W. D genes are given only for firm matches. Clone sizes are given selectively: once, few, many, or a class where the clone is expanded.

j_gene	d_gene	abundance	len	v_gene	CDR3aa	CDR3nt
TRBJ2-5	NA	NA	15	TRBV7-2	CAGSLRDSAYNEQYF	TGTGCCGGCAGCCTACGAGACTCAGCCTACAATGAGCAGTACTTC
TRBJ2-5	NA	few	12	TRBV24-1	CATSDLLNEQYF	TGTGCCACCAGTGATTTGTTGAATGAGCAGTACTTC
TRBJ2-1	TRBD2	once	16	TRBV6-5	CASSYGLAGYYNEQFF	TGCGCCAGCAGTTACGGACTAGCGGGATACTACAATGAGCAGTTCTTC
TRBJ2-7	TRBD2	NA	16	TRBV5-1	CASSLEASGGANEQYF	TGCGCCAGCAGCTTGGAGGCTAGCGGGGGGGCCAATGAGCAGTACTTC
TRBJ1-6	NA	NA	15	TRBV5-1	CASSSMPGDDSPLHF	TGCGCCAGCAGCTCGATGCCAGGGGATGATTCACCCCTCCACTTT
TRBJ2-1	TRBD2	many	18	TRBV9	CASSVGLAGGLSYNEQFF	TGTGCCAGCAGCGTAGGGCTAGCGGGGGGGCTCTCCTACAATGAGCAGTTCTTC
TRBJ1-1	NA	NA	12	TRBV29-1	CSVNVAQGGAFF	TGCAGCGTTAATGTCGCTCAGGGTGGAGCTTTCTTT
TRBJ2-7	NA	NA	13	TRBV5-1	CASSLGEGYEQYF	TGCGCCAGCAGCTTAGGGGAAGGCTACGAGCAGTACTTC
TRBJ2-1	NA	NA	15	TRBV10-3	CAISESVGTYNEQFF	TGTGCCATCAGTGAGTCTGTGGGGACCTACAATGAGCAGTTCTTC
TRBJ2-5	TRBD1	many	13	TRBV7-9	CASTDRGRETQYF	TGTGCCAGCACAGACAGGGGACGGGAGACCCAGTACTTC
TRBJ2-3	NA	many	16	TRBV3-1	CASSLVPGTHTDTQYF	TGTGCCAGCAGCCTGGTCCCGGGTACCCACACAGATACGCAGTATTTT
TRBJ1-2	NA	many	14	TRBV9	CASSAGTANYGYTF	TGTGCCAGCAGCGCGGGAACGGCTAACTATGGCTACACCTTC
TRBJ2-3	NA	many	14	TRBV4-3	CASSQDTGTDTQYF	TGCGCCAGCAGCCAAGATACAGGGACAGATACGCAGTATTTT
TRBJ2-7	NA	few	13	TRBV20-1	CSASGALSYEQYF	TGCAGTGCTAGCGGGGCCCTCTCCTACGAGCAGTACTTC
TRBJ2-1	NA	NA	15	TRBV7-3	CASSPGTTQYNEQFF	TGTGCCAGCAGCCCCGGGACGACCCAATACAATGAGCAGTTCTTC
TRBJ2-7	NA	NA	13	TRBV5-1	CASSWDGWNEQYF	TGCGCCAGCAGCTGGGACGGCTGGAATGAGCAGTACTTC
TRBJ1-2	NA	once	13	TRBV6-5	CASSSQRSKGYTF	TGTGCCAGCAGCTCGCAAAGGAGTAAGGGCTACACCTTC
TRBJ2-7	TRBD2	many	16	TRBV7-2	CASSLGVGGATYEQYF	TGTGCCAGCAGCTTAGGTGTCGGGGGGGCCACCTACGAGCAGTACTTC
TRBJ2-1	TRBD2	many	15	TRBV12-3/TRBV12-4	CASSVAGGVNNEQFF	TGTGCCAGCAGTGTAGCGGGGGGCGTTAACAATGAGCAGTTCTTC
TRBJ2-7	NA	few	13	TRBV30	CAWSQAGTYEQYF	TGTGCCTGGAGCCAGGCAGGGACCTACGAGCAGTACTTC
TRBJ1-5	NA	many	13	TRBV20-1	CSALQGRGQPQHF	TGCAGTGCTTTACAGGGAAGGGGTCAGCCCCAGCATTTT
TRBJ1-2	TRBD1	many	17	TRBV15	CATSRSGQGTLNYGYTF	TGTGCCACCAGCAGATCGGGACAGGGAACTCTGAACTATGGCTACACCTTC
TRBJ1-2	NA	many	14	TRBV4-2	CASSQGQGANGYTF	TGTGCCAGCAGCCAAGGCCAAGGGGCGAATGGCTACACCTTC
TRBJ1-2	NA	many	13	TRBV5-1	CASSLAAGMGYTF	TGCGCCAGCAGCTTGGCGGCAGGGATGGGCTACACCTTC
TRBJ2-5	TRBD2	many	13	TRBV20-1	CSAQRAGQETQYF	TGCAGTGCCCAGCGAGCGGGGCAAGAGACCCAGTACTTC
TRBJ2-4	TRBD2	many	18	TRBV6-1	CASTSRASGPVAKNIQYF	TGTGCCAGCACTAGCCGGGCTAGCGGGCCAGTAGCCAAAAACATTCAGTACTTC
TRBJ2-1	TRBD1	many	20	TRBV3-1	CASSPGQGQGFRSSYNEQFF	TGTGCCAGCAGCCCGGGGCAAGGACAGGGCTTCCGGAGCTCCTACAATGAGCAGTTCTTC
TRBJ2-1	TRBD1	many	14	TRBV7-8	CASSSQTGVNEQFF	TGTGCCAGCAGCTCTCAGACAGGGGTCAATGAGCAGTTCTTC
TRBJ2-7	NA	NA	13	TRBV10-3	CAISEGPHYEQYF	TGTGCCATCAGTGAGGGGCCGCACTACGAGCAGTACTTC
TRBJ1-5	TRBD1	NA	15	TRBV6-6	CASSTPTGSIQPQHF	TGTGCCAGCAGTACCCCGACAGGGAGTATTCAGCCCCAGCATTTT
TRBJ2-1	NA	many	13	TRBV9	CASSVVTGEEQFF	TGTGCCAGCAGCGTAGTAACGGGCGAGGAGCAGTTCTTC